Below, 23 T cell receptor beta chains from the same sample are listed, as sequenced in a study of blood T cells in healthy people across ages. A sample-barcoded 5' primer and a J-beta primer mix were used in a second PCR of roughly 7 to 11 cycles. TCRdb processed the 5' RACE reads anew with MiXCR; each CDR3 protein has one entry. The sample has some 640,000 distinct CDR3 sequences; 49% are singletons. The sequenced sample consisted of blood. The receptors come from a woman between 55 and 75 years old in good health.

The chain links TRBV20-1 to TRBJ2-7; 7 bases line up with TRBD1. The end of the DNA fits TRBJ2-5 better, so the J call may be wrong. This CDR3 is built from 12 residues. CDR1 is DFQATT and CDR2 is SNEGSKA in the germline V gene (reference sequence). CDR3 nucleotides: TGCAGTGCTGATGACAGGGAGGAGACCCAGTACTTC. It encodes CSADDREETQYF.

V and J are TRBV5-1 and TRBJ2-1, with D possibly matching TRBD2 (7 bases). Germline CDR1 SGHRS, CDR2 YFSETQ. The CDR3 loop spans 16 amino acids. V gave up 4 bases and J gave up 2 bases, with 16 bases separating them. The CDR3 coding sequence is TGCGCCAGCAGCCCGGGGGGCGGGGTTACCTACAATGAGCAGTTCTTC. It encodes CASSPGGGVTYNEQFF.

The chain links TRBV9 to TRBJ2-1; 7 bases agree with TRBD2. The germline V gene has CDR1 SGDLS and CDR2 YYNGEE. V trimming: 3 bases; J trimming: 6 bases; junction bases outside the gene matches: 9. The CDR3 runs 15 residues. The CDR3 bases are TGTGCCAGCAGCGCCCCGGGAGGCCCCCTCAATGAGCAGTTCTTC. Protein: CASSAPGGPLNEQFF. The variable domain in full, with the rest retrieved from reference TRBV9 and TRBJ2-1, is DSGVTQTPKHLITATGQRVTLRCSPRSGDLSVYWYQQSLDQGLQFLIQYYNGEERAKGNILERFSAQQFPDLHSELNLSSLELGDSALYFCASSAPGGPLNEQFFGPGTRLTVL.

In its sample, this clonotype was seen many times. The V and J genes are TRBV12-3 or TRBV12-4 and TRBJ2-5; unclear D gene. This CDR3 spans 12 amino acids. V was cut by 6 bases and J by 5 bases, with 10 bases left in between. The CDR3 DNA sequence: TGTGCCAGCAGACCCGATGGGGAGACCCAGTACTTC. Its translation: CASRPDGETQYF.

Only a few counts were recorded for this clonotype. V and J are TRBV9 and TRBJ2-1; a possible D gene is TRBD1 (6 bases). From germline, CDR1 is SGDLS and CDR2 YYNGEE. This CDR3 has 15 residues. Between the trimmed V and J ends, which lost 0 bases and 3 bases, there was a span of 10 bases. CDR3 DNA: TGTGCCAGCAGCGTAGCAACAGGGTTCTACAATGAGCAGTTCTTC. Its protein is CASSVATGFYNEQFF.

This clonotype turned up a few times. The chain joins TRBV12-3 or TRBV12-4 to TRBJ2-3; TRBD2 agrees at 8 bases. The ends lost 3 bases at V and 5 bases at J; junction bases unmatched: 10. This CDR3 contains 16 residues. The CDR3: CASSFGFWREEDTQYF. Written as DNA, the CDR3 is TGTGCCAGCAGTTTCGGGTTCTGGCGGGAGGAAGATACGCAGTATTTT.

This clonotype was found a few times. V gene TRBV29-1 combines with J gene TRBJ2-1; D ambiguous. The CDR3 spans 15 residues. Germline CDR1 and CDR2: SQVTM and ANQGSEA. The V gene lost 4 bases and the J gene lost 5 bases, with 18 bases spanning the gap. As DNA, the CDR3 is TGCAGCGTTGGTCGTCGAACACTCCTCAACAATGAGCAGTTCTTC. It encodes CSVGRRTLLNNEQFF.

The genes are TRBV20-1 and TRBJ2-7; 12 bases fit TRBD2. With 2 bases clipped from V and 5 bases from J, the junction kept 7 bases outside the gene matches. The CDR3 is 15 amino acids. The germline gives CDR1 DFQATT, CDR2 SNEGSKA (reference sequence). The CDR3 loop is CSARRLAGDRHEQYF. DNA of the CDR3: TGCAGTGCTAGACGACTAGCGGGAGATCGACACGAGCAGTACTTC.

The CDR3 loop reads CSVRMVMNTEAFF. In DNA, the CDR3 is TGCAGCGTTCGAATGGTTATGAACACTGAAGCTTTCTTT. The chain is built from TRBV29-1 and TRBJ1-1, with unresolved D. Trimming left V 5 bases short and J 0 bases short, with 10 bases between. Germline V gene data show CDR1 as SQVTM and CDR2 as ANQGSEA. The CDR3 sequence is 13 residues long.

The V and J genes are TRBV12-3 or TRBV12-4 and TRBJ2-4, with D uncertain. The CDR3 covers 13 residues. Deletions cut 7 bases from V and 1 base from J, with 8 bases between. The CDR3 region has the DNA TGTGCCAGCAATTCATTGGCCAAAAACATTCAGTACTTC. This sequence encodes CASNSLAKNIQYF.

V is TRBV27 and J is TRBJ2-7; 11 nucleotides align to TRBD2. This CDR3 is 17 amino acids long. CDR1 MNHEY and CDR2 SMNVEV come from the germline V gene (reference sequence). The V and J ends lost 6 bases and 3 bases, in that order; junction bases with no gene match: 13. CDR3 residues: CASSLRLAGMKYYEQYF. CDR3 coding DNA: TGTGCCAGCAGCTTACGACTAGCGGGAATGAAATACTACGAGCAGTACTTC.

CDR3: CASSPPGGLAVNEQFF. DNA for the CDR3: TGTGCCAGCTCACCACCGGGAGGACTAGCGGTCAATGAGCAGTTCTTC. This sequence joins TRBV18 and TRBJ2-1; 10 nucleotides align to TRBD2. This CDR3 is 16 amino acids long. V gave up 0 bases and J gave up 6 bases; unmatched junction bases: 5. Germline V lookup: CDR1 KGHSH, CDR2 LQKENI.

The rearrangement uses TRBV12-3 or TRBV12-4 and TRBJ2-6, with 7 bases fitting TRBD1. Trimming took 5 bases from V and 0 from J; bases not matched to a gene: 7. This CDR3 has 17 amino acids. Here the CDR3 DNA reads TGTGCCAGCAGTCCGGACAGGTTCGTCTCTGGGGCCAACGTCCTGACTTTC. Residues: CASSPDRFVSGANVLTF.

The gene calls are TRBV5-1 and TRBJ2-2, with D possibly matching TRBD2 (6 bases). V was clipped by 2 bases and J by 10 bases, with 21 bases between them. Germline V CDR1 and CDR2: SGHRS, YFSETQ. The CDR3 consists of 16 residues. CDR3 coding DNA: TGCGCCAGCAGCTTTATGGGGACGGGGGAAATGGAGGAGCTGTTTTTT. It codes for CASSFMGTGEMEELFF. Combining the CDR3 with reference TRBV5-1 and TRBJ2-2 gives the whole variable domain KAGVTQTPRYLIKTRGQQVTLSCSPISGHRSVSWYQQTPGQGLQFLFEYFSETQRNKGNFPGRFSGRQFSNSRSEMNVSTLELGDSALYLCASSFMGTGEMEELFFGEGSRLTVL.

J is TRBJ2-1 and V is TRBV4-3, with D possibly TRBD2 on 6 matching bases. Germline values: CDR1 LGHNA, CDR2 YSLEER. The CDR3 length is 17 residues. Trimming stripped 0 bases from V and 1 base from J, with 13 bases between. The CDR3: CASSQDLEGRSYNEQFF. The CDR3, as DNA: TGCGCCAGCAGCCAAGATCTGGAAGGGAGGTCCTACAATGAGCAGTTCTTC.

This clonotype was detected only once. The chain has TRBV12-5 and TRBJ1-2, with 11 bases aligning to TRBD1. CDR1 is LGHNT and CDR2 is FRNRAP in the germline V gene. This CDR3 has 16 amino acids. V was pared by 3 bases and J by 7 bases, with 10 bases of the junction left unmatched. The CDR3 DNA reads as TGTGCTAGTGGTTTCATCCTGGGACAGGGGGTGGGTGGCTACACCTTC. This encodes CASGFILGQGVGGYTF.

This chain uses TRBV11-3 with TRBJ2-1; no reliable D call. V was pared by 1 base and J by 5 bases, with 12 bases between. Germline-derived CDR1 and CDR2 are SGHNT and YENEEA. This CDR3 comprises 15 residues. The CDR3 region is CASSLASGENNEQFF. CDR3 DNA sequence: TGTGCCAGCAGCTTAGCCAGTGGGGAAAACAATGAGCAGTTCTTC.

This chain uses TRBV7-9 with TRBJ2-3; D uncertain. The germline CDR1 and CDR2 sequences are SEHNR and FQNEAQ (reference sequence). CDR3 size: 16 residues. Trimming took 5 bases from V and 2 from J, leaving 17 bases between them. In DNA form, the CDR3 reads TGTGCCAGCAGCCCTACTGGCTCTTTCCTCACAGATACGCAGTATTTT. Its translation: CASSPTGSFLTDTQYF.

The rearrangement links TRBV27 to TRBJ2-3; a weak D match, TRBD2 (5 bases). Trimming removed 3 bases from V and 6 bases from J, with 13 bases in between. In germline, CDR1 is MNHEY, CDR2 SMNVEV (reference sequence). This CDR3 has 14 residues. CDR3 amino acids: CASSLVDSLDTQYF. For the CDR3, the DNA is TGTGCCAGCAGTTTGGTGGACTCACTCGATACGCAGTATTTT.

This clonotype occurred once. This chain joins TRBV2 and TRBJ2-4; D unresolved. The DNA matches TRBJ2-7 better at its end, which makes the J call doubtful. Per germline, CDR1 SNHLY and CDR2 FYNNEI. The CDR3 covers 12 residues. CDR3 sequence reads: CASSGLAYEQYF. The DNA of the CDR3 is TGTGCCAGCAGTGGGTTAGCCTACGAGCAGTACTTC.

The chain carries TRBV10-3 and TRBJ2-7; a possible D gene is TRBD1 (6 bases). V lost 2 bases, J lost 7 bases, and 21 bases lay in between. CDR1 and CDR2 (germline): ENHRY, SYGVKD. There are 16 residues in the CDR3. The CDR3 DNA reads as TGTGCCATCAGTGAGCCCACAGGGTTACAGTACAATGAGCAGTACTTC. Amino acids: CAISEPTGLQYNEQYF.

CDR3 sequence reads: CATSRGFQQAGYTF. Here the CDR3 DNA reads TGTGCCACCAGCAGAGGATTTCAACAGGCTGGCTACACCTTC. The chain recombines TRBV15 with TRBJ1-2; D possibly corresponds to TRBD1 (5 bases). Trimming left V 1 base short and J 7 bases short, with 13 bases between. Looked up from germline, CDR1 is LNHNV and CDR2 is YYDKDF (reference sequence). This CDR3 is 14 amino acids long.

The V call is TRBV29-1, the J call TRBJ1-1, with D tentatively TRBD1 (6 bases). The CDR3 spans 13 residues. The V gene lost 7 bases and the J gene lost 0 bases, with 12 bases spanning the gap. Germline values: CDR1 SQVTM, CDR2 ANQGSEA. The CDR3 DNA reads as TGCAGCGGCGCGCAGGGGTTGAACACTGAAGCTTTCTTT. As protein: CSGAQGLNTEAFF.